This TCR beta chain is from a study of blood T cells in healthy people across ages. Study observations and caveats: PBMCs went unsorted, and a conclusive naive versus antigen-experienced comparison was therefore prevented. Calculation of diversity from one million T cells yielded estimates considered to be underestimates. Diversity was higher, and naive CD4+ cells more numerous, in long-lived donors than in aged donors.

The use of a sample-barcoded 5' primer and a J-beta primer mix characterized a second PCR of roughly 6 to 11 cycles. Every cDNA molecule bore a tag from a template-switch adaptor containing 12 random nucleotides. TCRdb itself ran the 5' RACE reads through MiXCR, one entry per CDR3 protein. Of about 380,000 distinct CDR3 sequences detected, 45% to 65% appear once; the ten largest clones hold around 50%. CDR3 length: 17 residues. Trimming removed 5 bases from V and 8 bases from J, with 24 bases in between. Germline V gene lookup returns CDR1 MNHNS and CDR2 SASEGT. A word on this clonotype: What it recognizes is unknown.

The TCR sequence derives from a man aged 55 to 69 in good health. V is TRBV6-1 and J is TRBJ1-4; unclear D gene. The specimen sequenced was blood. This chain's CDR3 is CASSPGVRGIWEEKLFF. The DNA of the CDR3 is TGTGCCAGCAGTCCCGGCGTGCGGGGAATCTGGGAGGAAAAACTGTTTTTT.